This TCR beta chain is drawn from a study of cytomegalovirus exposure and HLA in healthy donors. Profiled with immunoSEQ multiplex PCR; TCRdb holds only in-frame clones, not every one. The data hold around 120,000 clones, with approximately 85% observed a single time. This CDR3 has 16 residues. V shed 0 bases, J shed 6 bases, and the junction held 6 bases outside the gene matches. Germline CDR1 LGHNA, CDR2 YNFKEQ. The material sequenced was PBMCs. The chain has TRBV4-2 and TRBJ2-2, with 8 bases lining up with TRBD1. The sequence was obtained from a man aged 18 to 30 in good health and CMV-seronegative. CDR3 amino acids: CASSQDRRGHAGELFF. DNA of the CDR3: TGTGCCAGCAGCCAAGACCGCAGGGGGCATGCCGGGGAGCTGTTTTTT.